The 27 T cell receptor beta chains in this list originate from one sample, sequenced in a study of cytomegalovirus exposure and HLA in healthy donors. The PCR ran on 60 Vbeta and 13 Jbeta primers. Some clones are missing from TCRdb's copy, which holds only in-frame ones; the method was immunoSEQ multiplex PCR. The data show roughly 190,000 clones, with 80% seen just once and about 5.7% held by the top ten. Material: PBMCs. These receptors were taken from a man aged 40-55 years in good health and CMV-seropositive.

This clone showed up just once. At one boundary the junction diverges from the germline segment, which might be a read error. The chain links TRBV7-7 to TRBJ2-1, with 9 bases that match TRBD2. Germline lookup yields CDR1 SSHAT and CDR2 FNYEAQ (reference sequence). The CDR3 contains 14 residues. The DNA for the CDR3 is TGTGCTAGCAGCTTAGCCGCTAGCGGGGATGAGCAGTTCTTC. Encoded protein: CASSLAASGDEQFF.

The CDR3 DNA sequence: TGTGCCAGCAGTTTACCAGCGGGGGCTAACACCGGGGAGCTGTTTTTT. It yields the protein CASSLPAGANTGELFF. The chain links TRBV28 to TRBJ2-2, with 8 positions matching TRBD2. With V trimmed by 2 bases and J by 2 bases, 4 bases remained unmatched. The CDR3 length is 16 residues. Germline CDR1 MDHEN, CDR2 SYDVKM.

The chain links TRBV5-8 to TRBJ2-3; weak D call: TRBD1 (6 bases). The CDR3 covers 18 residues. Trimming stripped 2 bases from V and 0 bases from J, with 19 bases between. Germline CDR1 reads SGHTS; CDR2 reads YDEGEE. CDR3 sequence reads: CASSFFLGPGTSTDTQYF. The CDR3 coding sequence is TGTGCCAGCAGCTTTTTTTTGGGGCCCGGGACAAGCACAGATACGCAGTATTTT.

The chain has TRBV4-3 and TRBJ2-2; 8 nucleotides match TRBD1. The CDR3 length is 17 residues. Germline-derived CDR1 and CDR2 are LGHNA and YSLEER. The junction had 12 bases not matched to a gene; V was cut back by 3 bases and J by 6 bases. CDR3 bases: TGCGCCAGCAGCCAGACAAGGACAGGGCGAATTCCCGGGGAGCTGTTTTTT. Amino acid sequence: CASSQTRTGRIPGELFF.

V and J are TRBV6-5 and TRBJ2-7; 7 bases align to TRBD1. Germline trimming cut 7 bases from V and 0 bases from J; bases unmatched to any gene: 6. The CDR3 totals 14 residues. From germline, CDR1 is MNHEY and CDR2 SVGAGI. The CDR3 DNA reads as TGTGCCAGCATCAAGACAGGGAGCTCCTACGAGCAGTACTTC. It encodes CASIKTGSSYEQYF.

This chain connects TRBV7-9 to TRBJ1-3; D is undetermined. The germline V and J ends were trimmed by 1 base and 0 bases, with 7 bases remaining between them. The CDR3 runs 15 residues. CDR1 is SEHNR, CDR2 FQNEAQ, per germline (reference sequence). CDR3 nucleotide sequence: TGTGCCAGCAGCTTAGGGGCGGGCTCTGGAAACACCATATATTTT. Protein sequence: CASSLGAGSGNTIYF.

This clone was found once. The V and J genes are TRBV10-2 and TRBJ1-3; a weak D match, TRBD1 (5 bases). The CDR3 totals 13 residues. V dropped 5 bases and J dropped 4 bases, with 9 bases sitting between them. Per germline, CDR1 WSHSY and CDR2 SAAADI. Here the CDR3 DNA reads TGCGCCAGCAGTCCGGGGGAAGGAAACACCATATATTTT. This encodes CASSPGEGNTIYF.

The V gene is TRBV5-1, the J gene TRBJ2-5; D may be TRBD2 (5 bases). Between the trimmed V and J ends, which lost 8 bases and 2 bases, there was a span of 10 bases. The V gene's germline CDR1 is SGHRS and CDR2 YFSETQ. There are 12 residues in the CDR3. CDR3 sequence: CASLDWQETQYF. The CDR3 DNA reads TGCGCCAGTCTGGACTGGCAAGAGACCCAGTACTTC.

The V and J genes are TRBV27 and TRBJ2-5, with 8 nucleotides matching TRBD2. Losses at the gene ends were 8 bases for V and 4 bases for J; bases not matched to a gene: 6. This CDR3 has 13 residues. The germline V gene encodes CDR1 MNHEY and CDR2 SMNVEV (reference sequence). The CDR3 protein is CASAGTRVETQYF. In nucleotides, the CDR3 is TGTGCCAGCGCCGGGACTAGGGTAGAGACCCAGTACTTC.

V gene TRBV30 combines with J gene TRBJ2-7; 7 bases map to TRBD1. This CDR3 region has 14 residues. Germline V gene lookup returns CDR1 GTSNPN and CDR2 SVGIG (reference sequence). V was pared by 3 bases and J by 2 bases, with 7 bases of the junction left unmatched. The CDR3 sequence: CAWRAPGTAYEQYF. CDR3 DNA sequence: TGTGCCTGGAGGGCCCCGGGGACAGCCTACGAGCAGTACTTC. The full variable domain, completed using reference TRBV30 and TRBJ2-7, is SQTIHQWPATLVQPVGSPLSLECTVEGTSNPNLYWYRQAAGRGLQLLFYSVGIGQISSEVPQNLSASRPQDRQFILSSKKLLLSDSGFYLCAWRAPGTAYEQYFGPGTRLTVT.

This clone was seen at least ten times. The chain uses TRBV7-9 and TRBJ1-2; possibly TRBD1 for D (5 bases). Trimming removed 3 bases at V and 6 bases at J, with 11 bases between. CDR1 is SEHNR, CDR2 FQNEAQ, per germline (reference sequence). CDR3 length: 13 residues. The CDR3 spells CASSLEGRDGYTF. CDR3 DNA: TGTGCCAGCAGCTTGGAGGGGCGAGATGGCTACACCTTC.

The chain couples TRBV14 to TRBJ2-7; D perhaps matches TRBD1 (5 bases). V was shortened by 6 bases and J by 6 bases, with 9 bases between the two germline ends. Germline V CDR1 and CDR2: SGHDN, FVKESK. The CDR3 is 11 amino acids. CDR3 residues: CASRQGGEQYF. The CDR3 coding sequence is TGTGCCAGCAGGCAGGGCGGCGAGCAGTACTTC.

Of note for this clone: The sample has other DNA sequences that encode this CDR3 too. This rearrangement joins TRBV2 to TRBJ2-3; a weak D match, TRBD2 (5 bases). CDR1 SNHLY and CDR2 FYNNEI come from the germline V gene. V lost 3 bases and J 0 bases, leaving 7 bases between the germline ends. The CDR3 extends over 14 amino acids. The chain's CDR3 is CASSDRTSTDTQYF. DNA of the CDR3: TGTGCCAGCAGTGACAGGACTAGCACAGATACGCAGTATTTT.

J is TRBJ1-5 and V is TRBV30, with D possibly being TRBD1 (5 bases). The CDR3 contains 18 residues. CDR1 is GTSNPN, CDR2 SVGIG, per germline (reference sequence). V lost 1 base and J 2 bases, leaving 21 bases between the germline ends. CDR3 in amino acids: CAWSGVGWGSGGNQPQHF. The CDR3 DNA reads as TGTGCCTGGAGTGGGGTAGGTTGGGGCTCGGGTGGCAATCAGCCCCAGCATTTT.

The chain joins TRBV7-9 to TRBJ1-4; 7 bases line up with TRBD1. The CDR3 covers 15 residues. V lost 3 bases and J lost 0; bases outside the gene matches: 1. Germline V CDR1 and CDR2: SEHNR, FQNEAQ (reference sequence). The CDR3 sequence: CASSFTGATNEKLFF. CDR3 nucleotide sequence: TGTGCCAGCAGCTTTACAGGGGCAACTAATGAAAAACTGTTTTTT.

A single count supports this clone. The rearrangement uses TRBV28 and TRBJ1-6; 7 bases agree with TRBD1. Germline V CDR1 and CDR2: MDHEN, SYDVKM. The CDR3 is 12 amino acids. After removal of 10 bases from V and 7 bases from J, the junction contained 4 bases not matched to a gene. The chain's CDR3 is CATRTGNSPLHF. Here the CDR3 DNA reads TGTGCCACCCGGACAGGAAATTCACCCCTCCACTTT. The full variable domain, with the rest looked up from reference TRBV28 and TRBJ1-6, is DVKVTQSSRYLVKRTGEKVFLECVQDMDHENMFWYRQDPGLGLRLIYFSYDVKMKEKGDIPEGYSVSREKKERFSLILESASTNQTSMYLCATRTGNSPLHFGNGTRLTVT.

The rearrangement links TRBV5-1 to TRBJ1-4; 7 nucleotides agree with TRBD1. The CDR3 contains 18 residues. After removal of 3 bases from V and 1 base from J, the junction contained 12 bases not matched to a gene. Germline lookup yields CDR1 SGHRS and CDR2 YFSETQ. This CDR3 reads CASSSLTTGVGTNEKLFF. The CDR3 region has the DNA TGCGCCAGCAGCTCCCTTACAACAGGGGTTGGAACTAATGAAAAACTGTTTTTT.

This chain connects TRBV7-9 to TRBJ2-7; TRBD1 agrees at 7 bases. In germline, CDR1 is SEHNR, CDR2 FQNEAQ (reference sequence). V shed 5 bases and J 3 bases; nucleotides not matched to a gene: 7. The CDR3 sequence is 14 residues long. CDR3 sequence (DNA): TGTGCCAGCAGCGCGACAGGGAACTTCTACGAGCAGTACTTC. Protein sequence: CASSATGNFYEQYF.

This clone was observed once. CDR3 sequence reads: CASSSLTGAIGNQPQHF. CDR3 DNA: TGTGCCAGCAGCTCATTGACAGGCGCCATTGGCAATCAGCCCCAGCATTTT. The genes are TRBV7-9 and TRBJ1-5; a weak D match, TRBD1 (6 bases). This CDR3 is built from 17 residues. Germline CDR1 reads SEHNR; CDR2 reads FQNEAQ (reference sequence). Trimming left V 4 bases short and J 2 bases short, with 18 bases between.

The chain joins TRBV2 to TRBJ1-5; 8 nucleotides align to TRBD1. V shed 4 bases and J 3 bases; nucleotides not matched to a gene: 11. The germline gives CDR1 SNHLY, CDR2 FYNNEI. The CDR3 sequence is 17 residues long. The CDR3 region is CASSVSPGQGLNQPQHF. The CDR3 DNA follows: TGTGCCAGCAGTGTTTCCCCCGGACAGGGACTCAATCAGCCCCAGCATTTT. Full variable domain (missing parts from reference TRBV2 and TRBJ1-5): EPEVTQTPSHQVTQMGQEVILRCVPISNHLYFYWYRQILGQKVEFLVSFYNNEISEKSEIFDDQFSVERPDGSNFTLKIRSTKLEDSAMYFCASSVSPGQGLNQPQHFGDGTRLSIL.

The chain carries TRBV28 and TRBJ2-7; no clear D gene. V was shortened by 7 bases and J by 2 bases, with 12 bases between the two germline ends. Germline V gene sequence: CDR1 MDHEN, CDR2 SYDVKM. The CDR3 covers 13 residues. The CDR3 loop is CASNLHGAYEQYF. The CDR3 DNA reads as TGTGCCAGCAACCTACATGGAGCCTACGAGCAGTACTTC.

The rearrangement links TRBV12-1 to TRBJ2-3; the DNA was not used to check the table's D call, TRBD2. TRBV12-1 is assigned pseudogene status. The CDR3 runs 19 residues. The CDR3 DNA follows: TGTGCCAGCAGCCCCCCCCCAGCGGGGGCCCCCGATGGTGCAGATACGCAGTATTTT. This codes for CASSPPPAGAPDGADTQYF.

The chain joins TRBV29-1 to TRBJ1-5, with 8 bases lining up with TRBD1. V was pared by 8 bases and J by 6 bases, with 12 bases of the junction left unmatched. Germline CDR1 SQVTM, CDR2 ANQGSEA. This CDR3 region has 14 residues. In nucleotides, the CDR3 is TGCAGCATCCTTACAGGACAGGGCGGTCAGCCCCAGCATTTT. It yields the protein CSILTGQGGQPQHF.

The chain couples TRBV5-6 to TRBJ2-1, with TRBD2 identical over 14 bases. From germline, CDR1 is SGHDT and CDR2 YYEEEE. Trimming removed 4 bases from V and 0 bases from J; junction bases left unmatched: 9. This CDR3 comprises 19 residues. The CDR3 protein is CASSTGLAGGRHSYNEQFF. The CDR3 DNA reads TGTGCCAGCAGCACCGGACTAGCGGGGGGCCGCCACTCCTACAATGAGCAGTTCTTC.

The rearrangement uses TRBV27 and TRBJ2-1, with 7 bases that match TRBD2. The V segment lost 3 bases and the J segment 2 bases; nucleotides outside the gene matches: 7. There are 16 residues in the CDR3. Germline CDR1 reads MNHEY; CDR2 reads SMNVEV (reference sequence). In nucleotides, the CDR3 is TGTGCCAGCAGTTTCCTCAGCGGGGTCACCTACAATGAGCAGTTCTTC. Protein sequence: CASSFLSGVTYNEQFF.

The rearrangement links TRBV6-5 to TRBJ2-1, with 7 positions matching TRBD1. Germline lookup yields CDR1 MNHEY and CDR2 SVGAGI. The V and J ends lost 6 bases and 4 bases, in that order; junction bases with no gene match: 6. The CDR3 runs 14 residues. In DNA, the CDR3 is TGTGCCAGCAGCTTACAGGGGCGGTACAATGAGCAGTTCTTC. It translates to CASSLQGRYNEQFF.

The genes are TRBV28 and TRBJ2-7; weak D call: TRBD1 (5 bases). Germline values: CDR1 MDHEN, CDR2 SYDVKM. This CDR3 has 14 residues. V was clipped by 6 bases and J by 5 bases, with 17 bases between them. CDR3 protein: CASRPPGNRHEQYF. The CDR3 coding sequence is TGTGCCAGCAGACCCCCAGGGAATCGCCACGAGCAGTACTTC.